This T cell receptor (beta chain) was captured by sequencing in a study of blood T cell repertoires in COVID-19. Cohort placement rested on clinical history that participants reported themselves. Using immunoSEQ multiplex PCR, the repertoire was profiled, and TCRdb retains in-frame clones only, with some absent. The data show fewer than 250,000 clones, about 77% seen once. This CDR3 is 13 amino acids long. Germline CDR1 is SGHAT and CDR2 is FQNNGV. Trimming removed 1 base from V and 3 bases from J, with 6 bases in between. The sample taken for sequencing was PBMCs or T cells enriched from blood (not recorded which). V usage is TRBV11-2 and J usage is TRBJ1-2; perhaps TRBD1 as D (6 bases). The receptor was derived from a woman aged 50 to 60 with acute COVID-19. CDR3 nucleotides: TGTGCCAGCAGCTTAGGGGGGCACTATGGCTACACCTTC. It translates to CASSLGGHYGYTF.